This TCR beta chain was profiled in a study of CD8 T cells in ankylosing spondylitis. Notes on the study in general: Seemingly distinctive of ankylosing spondylitis blood was a TCR beta motif formed by eight highly homologous variants. Peripheral blood samples showed relatively rare disease-linked clones, and these clones were CD8+. Clones linked to disease were reported to show significant enrichment in matched ankylosing spondylitis synovial fluid.

Researchers built TCR beta libraries using quantitative 5'-RACE with molecular barcodes. TCRdb passed the 5' RACE reads through MiXCR, listing each CDR3 protein once. The sample includes a few hundred thousand distinct CDR3 sequences, about 20% of them seen just once. In this sample, this clonotype turned up a few times. The antigen is undetermined. The CDR3 totals 15 residues. The V end lost 8 bases, the J end lost 5 bases, and 19 bases lay between the germline ends. CDR1 and CDR2 (germline): MDHEN, SYDVKM. The sequenced sample was blood, either unsorted or a sorted T cell fraction (not recorded which). The chain is built from TRBV28 and TRBJ1-5; no reliable D call. This TCR came from a male donor with ankylosing spondylitis. The CDR3 sequence is CASFLSWIEHQPQHF. CDR3 coding DNA: TGTGCCAGCTTCCTCTCCTGGATAGAACATCAGCCCCAGCATTTT.